These 29 T cell receptor beta chains came from one sample sequenced in a study of T cell changes during pregnancy in multiple sclerosis. Clones were sequenced by immunoSEQ multiplex PCR, and TCRdb holds only the in-frame ones, with some missing. The repertoire consists of some 56,000 clones, with approximately 90% occurring once and the leading ten covering approximately 0.64%. This specimen was CD4+ T cells from peripheral blood mononuclear cells, taken after pregnancy. The receptors come from a female donor with multiple sclerosis, enrolled in a pregnancy study.

This clone was detected once. This sequence joins TRBV6-5 and TRBJ2-7; 7 bases line up with TRBD1. The CDR3 length is 14 residues. Germline CDR1 reads MNHEY; CDR2 reads SVGAGI. J was trimmed by 4 bases and V by 6 bases; bases with no gene match: 9. The DNA of the CDR3 is TGTGCCAGCAGAAGCCGACAGGGAAGGTACGAGCAGTACTTC. Its protein is CASRSRQGRYEQYF.

The chain joins TRBV6-4 to TRBJ2-2; 7 nucleotides line up with TRBD1. Looked up from germline, CDR1 is MRHNA and CDR2 is SNTAGT. CDR3 length equals 17 residues. The V and J ends lost 5 bases and 4 bases, in that order; junction bases with no gene match: 13. The CDR3 reads CASSSQSLTGVTGELFF. The CDR3 DNA reads TGTGCCAGCAGTTCCCAAAGCCTCACAGGGGTCACCGGGGAGCTGTTTTTT.

V is TRBV19 and J is TRBJ2-7; 7 nucleotides line up with TRBD1. The length of the CDR3 is 19 residues. V lost 5 bases and J lost 0; bases outside the gene matches: 19. CDR1 is LNHDA, CDR2 SQIVND, per germline (reference sequence). CDR3 in amino acids: CASSLKGGASTLSSYEQYF. The CDR3 bases are TGTGCCAGTAGTTTAAAAGGGGGCGCTTCAACTTTGAGCTCCTACGAGCAGTACTTC.

The chain is built from TRBV6-4 and TRBJ2-1; D is perhaps TRBD2 (5 bases). The V end was cut by 6 bases, the J end by 4 bases, with 10 bases between. The CDR3 has 13 amino acids. Germline CDR1 MRHNA, CDR2 SNTAGT. In DNA, the CDR3 is TGTGCCAGCAGAGGCGGGCGTTACAATGAGCAGTTCTTC. It specifies CASRGGRYNEQFF.

The rearrangement links TRBV5-6 to TRBJ2-7; TRBD1 is a possible D gene (6 bases). The germline V gene encodes CDR1 SGHDT and CDR2 YYEEEE. This CDR3 contains 14 residues. The ends were cut back, 0 bases at V and 2 bases at J, with 9 bases in the middle. For the CDR3, the DNA is TGTGCCAGCAGCTTGGGGACAGTTCCCTACGAGCAGTACTTC. Encoded protein: CASSLGTVPYEQYF.

This clone was seen just once. The V and J genes are TRBV7-2 and TRBJ1-4; 9 bases are shared with TRBD1. V lost 5 bases and J lost 1; bases outside the gene matches: 5. The germline V gene has CDR1 SGHTA and CDR2 FQGNSA. CDR3 length equals 16 residues. The CDR3 DNA reads TGTGCCAGCAGCATCCGACAGGGGGGAACTAATGAAAAACTGTTTTTT. Translation gives CASSIRQGGTNEKLFF. Using reference TRBV7-2 and TRBJ1-4 for the parts outside the CDR3, the full variable domain is GAGVSQSPSNKVTEKGKDVELRCDPISGHTALYWYRQSLGQGLEFLIYFQGNSAPDKSGLPSDRFSAERTGGSVSTLTIQRTQQEDSAVYLCASSIRQGGTNEKLFFGSGTQLSVL.

The CDR3 region is CASSVTQGAAIGYGYTF. CDR3 coding DNA: TGTGCCAGCAGTGTTACACAGGGGGCCGCCATCGGCTATGGCTACACCTTC. V usage is TRBV6-1 and J usage is TRBJ1-2; 9 nucleotides match TRBD1. The CDR3 is 17 residues long. Per the germline V gene, CDR1 is MNHNS and CDR2 is SASEGT. V was pared by 4 bases and J by 4 bases, with 13 bases of the junction left unmatched.

The V and J genes are TRBV4-2 and TRBJ2-5; possible D gene TRBD2, 6 bases. CDR1 and CDR2 (germline): LGHNA, YNFKEQ. This CDR3 spans 14 amino acids. Trimming shortened V by 1 base and J by 5 bases, and 11 bases separated the two germline ends. The CDR3 region is CASSQGASVETQYF. The CDR3 region has the DNA TGTGCCAGCAGCCAAGGGGCTAGCGTGGAGACCCAGTACTTC.

The chain combines TRBV6-5 with TRBJ1-1; possibly TRBD1 for D (5 bases). The CDR3 totals 14 residues. CDR1 and CDR2 from the germline V gene are MNHEY and SVGAGI. Trimming took off 4 bases at V and 1 base at J, with 10 bases between the two ends. CDR3 amino acids: CASSSPGPNTEAFF. In nucleotides, the CDR3 is TGTGCCAGCAGTTCGCCAGGGCCGAACACTGAAGCTTTCTTT.

J is TRBJ2-3 and V is TRBV30; D gene uncertain. Per the germline V gene, CDR1 is GTSNPN and CDR2 is SVGIG (reference sequence). This CDR3 comprises 13 residues. Trimming cost V 1 base and J 4 bases, with 9 bases left between them. CDR3 region: CAWSELRSDTQYF. The DNA for the CDR3 is TGTGCCTGGAGTGAACTACGTTCAGATACGCAGTATTTT.

This clone is a singleton in its sample. J is TRBJ1-1 and V is TRBV6-1; 9 bases fit TRBD1. V was pared by 11 bases and J by 5 bases, with 9 bases of the junction left unmatched. Germline CDR1 is MNHNS and CDR2 is SASEGT. The CDR3 is 13 amino acids. The CDR3, as DNA: TGTGCCGAGGGGGGACAGGGTGGGACTGAAGCTTTCTTT. This translates into CAEGGQGGTEAFF.

V gene TRBV18 combines with J gene TRBJ1-3; 7 bases are shared with TRBD1. The CDR3 has 19 amino acids. With 2 bases clipped from V and 2 bases from J, the junction kept 15 bases outside the gene matches. From germline, CDR1 is KGHSH and CDR2 LQKENI. CDR3 in amino acids: CASSPRQGRTRLTGNTIYF. In nucleotides, the CDR3 is TGTGCCAGCTCACCAAGACAGGGAAGGACAAGACTTACTGGAAACACCATATATTTT.

This clone was detected only once. The genes are TRBV7-9 and TRBJ2-7, with a weak D call TRBD1 (6 bases). CDR1 is SEHNR and CDR2 is FQNEAQ in the germline V gene (reference sequence). Trimming cost V 4 bases and J 0 bases, with 16 bases left between them. The CDR3 is made up of 16 amino acids. CDR3 region: CASSSVEQGISYEQYF. CDR3 coding DNA: TGTGCCAGCAGCTCCGTAGAGCAGGGGATCTCCTACGAGCAGTACTTC.

The CDR3 protein is CASGRGGGVDEQFF. In DNA form, the CDR3 reads TGTGCCAGCGGAAGGGGGGGAGGCGTCGATGAGCAGTTCTTC. The chain combines TRBV2 with TRBJ2-1, with D maybe TRBD2 (7 bases). Germline CDR1 SNHLY, CDR2 FYNNEI. V gave up 8 bases and J gave up 8 bases, with 19 bases separating them. The CDR3 is 14 residues long.

This chain uses TRBV2 with TRBJ2-1; 13 bases align to TRBD2. V lost 3 bases to trimming and J lost 5 bases; unmatched junction nucleotides: 7. There are 17 residues in the CDR3. Germline V gives CDR1 SNHLY, CDR2 FYNNEI. CDR3: CASSDLTLAGGDNEQFF. The CDR3, as DNA: TGTGCCAGCAGTGACCTGACACTAGCGGGGGGGGACAATGAGCAGTTCTTC.

The chain couples TRBV7-3 to TRBJ2-1; TRBD2 matches at 8 bases. The CDR3 is made up of 15 amino acids. V was pared by 5 bases and J by 4 bases, with 7 bases of the junction left unmatched. The germline gives CDR1 SGHTA, CDR2 FQGTGA. This chain's CDR3 is CASSPRGAWYNEQFF. The DNA of the CDR3 is TGTGCCAGCAGCCCGCGGGGGGCTTGGTACAATGAGCAGTTCTTC.

The rearrangement uses TRBV11-2 and TRBJ1-4; D is uncertain. The CDR3 totals 15 residues. Germline CDR1 reads SGHAT; CDR2 reads FQNNGV. V lost 8 bases and J 4 bases, leaving 17 bases between the germline ends. The CDR3: CASSRNSGYNEKLFF. CDR3 nucleotides: TGTGCCAGCTCTCGTAACAGCGGGTATAATGAAAAACTGTTTTTT.

The chain is built from TRBV7-7 and TRBJ2-2, with TRBD1 identical over 7 bases. The CDR3 is made up of 15 amino acids. CDR1 SSHAT and CDR2 FNYEAQ come from the germline V gene (reference sequence). J gave up 1 base and V 1 base, and 0 bases lay outside the gene matches. CDR3 residues: CASSLGTGNTGELFF. CDR3 in DNA: TGTGCCAGCAGCTTAGGGACAGGGAACACCGGGGAGCTGTTTTTT.

The J gene is TRBJ1-1, the V gene TRBV6-6, with TRBD1 identical over 10 bases. J was trimmed by 5 bases and V by 6 bases; bases with no gene match: 12. CDR1 is MNHNY and CDR2 is SVGAGI in the germline V gene (reference sequence). This CDR3 has 16 amino acids. CDR3 protein: CASSPRQGAGGTEAFF. CDR3 nucleotide sequence: TGTGCCAGCAGCCCCCGACAGGGGGCAGGAGGGACTGAAGCTTTCTTT.

The chain has TRBV12-5 and TRBJ1-4; D not certain. The V gene's germline CDR1 is LGHNT and CDR2 FRNRAP. The CDR3 has 17 amino acids. Trimming shortened V by 0 bases and J by 4 bases, and 15 bases separated the two germline ends. The CDR3 sequence is CASGLVALYSYNEKLFF. For the CDR3, the DNA is TGTGCTAGTGGTTTGGTAGCCCTTTACAGTTATAATGAAAAACTGTTTTTT.

V and J are TRBV6-5 and TRBJ2-7; TRBD1 is a possible D gene (6 bases). The V end lost 6 bases, the J end lost 2 bases, and 11 bases lay between the germline ends. This CDR3 is 13 amino acids long. The germline gives CDR1 MNHEY, CDR2 SVGAGI. As DNA, the CDR3 is TGTGCCAGCAGCAGGACAGTCGCCTACGAGCAGTACTTC. Its protein is CASSRTVAYEQYF.

The CDR3 coding sequence is TGCGCCAGCAGCTTGTTATATCGAGCGGGCTACACCTTC. It yields the protein CASSLLYRAGYTF. This chain links TRBV5-1 with TRBJ1-2; the D is unclear. Germline V lookup: CDR1 SGHRS, CDR2 YFSETQ. V lost 1 base and J 8 bases, leaving 12 bases between the germline ends. This CDR3 region has 13 residues.

The chain employs TRBV7-7 and TRBJ2-5; a weak D match, TRBD2 (6 bases). Germline V lookup: CDR1 SSHAT, CDR2 FNYEAQ (reference sequence). V lost 6 bases, J lost 13 bases, and 18 bases lay in between. The length of the CDR3 is 12 residues. Here the CDR3 DNA reads TGTGCCAGCAGTCTAGGGGACTTTCCAGGGTACTTC. Translation: CASSLGDFPGYF.

The V gene is TRBV11-3, the J gene TRBJ2-1; no clear D gene. Per the germline V gene, CDR1 is SGHNT and CDR2 is YENEEA. Trimming left V 3 bases short and J 4 bases short, with 7 bases between. The CDR3 has 13 residues. The CDR3 here is CASSLAAYNEQFF. CDR3 nucleotides: TGTGCCAGCAGCTTGGCGGCTTACAATGAGCAGTTCTTC.

V gene TRBV10-3 combines with J gene TRBJ1-2; TRBD1 matches 12 bases. The germline V gene has CDR1 ENHRY and CDR2 SYGVKD. The CDR3 length is 18 residues. V shed 6 bases and J 2 bases; nucleotides not matched to a gene: 13. The CDR3 is CAISAEGQGAGGNYGYTF. In DNA form, the CDR3 reads TGTGCCATCAGCGCGGAGGGACAGGGGGCGGGGGGCAACTATGGCTACACCTTC.

The V gene is TRBV4-2, the J gene TRBJ2-3; weak D call: TRBD2 (6 bases). Germline CDR1 LGHNA, CDR2 YNFKEQ. There are 16 residues in the CDR3. Trimming took off 0 bases at V and 1 base at J, with 11 bases between the two ends. The CDR3 is CASSQDSPGGTDTQYF. The CDR3, as DNA: TGTGCCAGCAGCCAAGACTCTCCGGGGGGCACAGATACGCAGTATTTT.

As regards this clone: The junction and the germline gene differ at one end; a read error may be behind it. The V gene is TRBV29-1, the J gene TRBJ1-1; 7 bases fit TRBD1. CDR1 and CDR2 from the germline V gene are SQVTM and ANQGSEA. The CDR3 runs to 14 residues. CDR3 sequence: CSVGLTGRNAEAFF. CDR3 nucleotides: TGCAGCGTCGGACTGACAGGGAGGAACGCTGAAGCTTTCTTT.

This chain uses TRBV5-4 with TRBJ2-5, with 10 bases that match TRBD1. This CDR3 has 15 amino acids. Germline assignment: CDR1 SGHNT and CDR2 YYREEE (reference sequence). The trim removed 4 bases at V and 3 bases at J, leaving 6 bases unmatched. CDR3 nucleotides: TGTGCCAGCAGCGGCAAGACAGGGGGCGAAGAGACCCAGTACTTC. It yields the protein CASSGKTGGEETQYF.

The chain uses TRBV5-8 and TRBJ1-5; tentatively, D is TRBD1 (5 bases). The CDR3 sequence is 15 residues long. Germline CDR1 reads SGHTS; CDR2 reads YDEGEE. Trimming cost V 4 bases and J 7 bases, with 18 bases left between them. The DNA of the CDR3 is TGTGCCAGCAGCATCGGTTTGGGGGGTTGGCAGCCCCAGCATTTT. This sequence encodes CASSIGLGGWQPQHF. Full variable domain (outside the CDR3, taken from reference TRBV5-8 and TRBJ1-5): EAGVTQSPTHLIKTRGQQATLRCSPISGHTSVYWYQQALGLGLQFLLWYDEGEERNRGNFPPRFSGRQFPNYSSELNVNALELEDSALYLCASSIGLGGWQPQHFGDGTRLSIL.